Below are 9 T cell receptor beta chains sequenced from a single sample in a study of blood T cell repertoires in COVID-19. Clones were read by immunoSEQ multiplex PCR, and TCRdb kept only the in-frame ones, dropping some. Among a few hundred thousand clones listed, around nine tenths were seen once. Input material: PBMCs or T cells enriched from blood (not recorded which). These receptors came from a woman aged 45 to 65 who had recovered from COVID-19.

This clone was recorded once. The V gene is TRBV7-8, the J gene TRBJ2-2; maybe TRBD1 (5 bases). V shed 4 bases and J shed 0 bases, with 12 bases lying between them. Germline CDR1 is SGHVS and CDR2 is FQNEAQ. This CDR3 is built from 16 residues. CDR3 coding DNA: TGTGCCAGCAGCTCCCTGGGGCGGTCGAACACCGGGGAGCTGTTTTTT. As protein: CASSSLGRSNTGELFF.

The chain uses TRBV9 and TRBJ2-7; 7 positions match TRBD1. The V and J ends lost 4 bases and 6 bases, in that order; junction bases with no gene match: 10. The CDR3 length is 14 residues. Germline V gives CDR1 SGDLS, CDR2 YYNGEE. For the CDR3, the DNA is TGTGCCAGCAGCACAGGGGTTAAGTTCGGCGAGCAGTACTTC. As protein: CASSTGVKFGEQYF.

The rearrangement links TRBV5-6 to TRBJ2-7, with D perhaps matching TRBD2 (5 bases). In germline, CDR1 is SGHDT, CDR2 YYEEEE. Trimming left V 2 bases short and J 2 bases short, with 11 bases between. The CDR3 contains 14 residues. CDR3 amino acids: CASSLRGFAYEQYF. The CDR3 coding sequence is TGTGCCAGCAGCTTAAGAGGGTTTGCCTACGAGCAGTACTTC.

A few counts support this clone. The chain combines TRBV19 with TRBJ2-2; D not certain. This CDR3 spans 15 amino acids. Looked up from germline, CDR1 is LNHDA and CDR2 is SQIVND (reference sequence). V lost 3 bases and J lost 4, with 12 bases in between. CDR3 DNA: TGTGCCAGTAGTATTGCCAGGCTGAGCACCGGGGAGCTGTTTTTT. Translating gives CASSIARLSTGELFF. The full variable domain, its missing parts supplied by reference TRBV19 and TRBJ2-2, is DGGITQSPKYLFRKEGQNVTLSCEQNLNHDAMYWYRQDPGQGLRLIYYSQIVNDFQKGDIAEGYSVSREKKESFPLTVTSAQKNPTAFYLCASSIARLSTGELFFGEGSRLTVL.

V usage is TRBV6-5 and J usage is TRBJ1-2; 8 nucleotides match TRBD1. Germline assignment: CDR1 MNHEY and CDR2 SVGAGI. The trim removed 9 bases at V and 2 bases at J, leaving 8 bases unmatched. This CDR3 region has 14 residues. The CDR3 reads CASYQGAANYGYTF. The CDR3 DNA is TGTGCCAGTTACCAGGGGGCGGCCAACTATGGCTACACCTTC.

V usage is TRBV7-2 and J usage is TRBJ2-5; D remains unclear. The V gene lost 5 bases and the J gene lost 1 base, with 11 bases spanning the gap. The CDR3 has 14 amino acids. Germline CDR1 reads SGHTA; CDR2 reads FQGNSA. This chain's CDR3 is CASSATRGQETQYF. For the CDR3, the DNA is TGTGCCAGCAGCGCCACCCGCGGCCAAGAGACCCAGTACTTC.

DNA for the CDR3: TGTGCCAGCAGTTCCGGACAGGGTGGGTCACCCCTCCACTTT. Its translation: CASSSGQGGSPLHF. The chain is built from TRBV28 and TRBJ1-6; the match to TRBD1 covers 8 bases. Germline V gene data show CDR1 as MDHEN and CDR2 as SYDVKM. The CDR3 is 14 residues long. The V and J ends lost 4 bases and 10 bases, in that order; junction bases with no gene match: 6.

This clone has a handful of counts. The genes are TRBV19 and TRBJ1-2; the match to TRBD1 covers 11 bases. The CDR3 loop spans 14 amino acids. V was clipped by 4 bases and J by 11 bases; unmatched bases: 9. CDR1 is LNHDA and CDR2 is SQIVND in the germline V gene (reference sequence). The CDR3 nucleotides read TGTGCCAGTAGTAGAGGACAGGGGGCCGGAACATACACCTTC. Encoded protein: CASSRGQGAGTYTF.

The chain has TRBV7-8 and TRBJ1-5, with TRBD1 matching 10 bases. This CDR3 contains 15 residues. CDR1 is SGHVS and CDR2 is FQNEAQ in the germline V gene. V shed 4 bases, J shed 7 bases, and the junction held 7 bases outside the gene matches. The CDR3 coding sequence is TGTGCCAGCAGCTCGGGACAGGGGTTTGGGCAGCCCCAGCATTTT. It yields the protein CASSSGQGFGQPQHF.